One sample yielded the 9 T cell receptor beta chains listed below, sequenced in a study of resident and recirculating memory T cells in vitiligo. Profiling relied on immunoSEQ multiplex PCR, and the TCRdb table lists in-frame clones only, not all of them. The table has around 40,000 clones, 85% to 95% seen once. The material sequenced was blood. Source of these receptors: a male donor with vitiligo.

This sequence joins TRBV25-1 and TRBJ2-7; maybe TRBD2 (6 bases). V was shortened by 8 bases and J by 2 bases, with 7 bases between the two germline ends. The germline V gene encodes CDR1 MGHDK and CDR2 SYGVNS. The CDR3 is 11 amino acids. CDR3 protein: CASGGAYEQYF. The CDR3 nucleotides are TGTGCCAGCGGAGGGGCCTACGAGCAGTACTTC.

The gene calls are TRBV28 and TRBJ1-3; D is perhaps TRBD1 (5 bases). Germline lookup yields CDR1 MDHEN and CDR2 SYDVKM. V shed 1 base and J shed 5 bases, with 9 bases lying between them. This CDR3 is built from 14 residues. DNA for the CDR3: TGTGCCAGCAGTTTATTCCAGGGTAGAAACACCATATATTTT. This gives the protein CASSLFQGRNTIYF.

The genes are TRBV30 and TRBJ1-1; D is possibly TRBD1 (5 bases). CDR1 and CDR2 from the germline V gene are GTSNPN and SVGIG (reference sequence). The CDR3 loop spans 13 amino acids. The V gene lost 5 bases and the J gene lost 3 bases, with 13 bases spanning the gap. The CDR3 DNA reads TGTGCCTGGGGGGCATTGTCAGACACTGAAGCTTTCTTT. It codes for CAWGALSDTEAFF.

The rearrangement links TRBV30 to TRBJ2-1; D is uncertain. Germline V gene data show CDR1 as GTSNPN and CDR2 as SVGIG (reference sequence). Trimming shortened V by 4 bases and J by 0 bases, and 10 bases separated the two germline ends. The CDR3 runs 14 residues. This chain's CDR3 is CAWTQVPSYNEQFF. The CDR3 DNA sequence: TGTGCCTGGACTCAGGTTCCCTCCTACAATGAGCAGTTCTTC.

CDR3 region: CASSLSGRGTDTQYF. The CDR3 nucleotides read TGTGCCAGCAGCTTATCAGGCAGGGGGACAGATACGCAGTATTTT. The chain is built from TRBV11-2 and TRBJ2-3, with 7 bases matching TRBD1. With 2 bases clipped from V and 3 bases from J, the junction kept 5 bases outside the gene matches. Looked up from germline, CDR1 is SGHAT and CDR2 is FQNNGV. The CDR3 has 15 amino acids.

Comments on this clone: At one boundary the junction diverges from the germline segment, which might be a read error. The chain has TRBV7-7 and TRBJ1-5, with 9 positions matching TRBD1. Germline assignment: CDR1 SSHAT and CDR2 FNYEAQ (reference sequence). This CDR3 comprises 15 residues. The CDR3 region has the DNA TGTGCTAGCAGCTTCACACAGGGGGCGAATCAGCCCCAGCATTTT. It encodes CASSFTQGANQPQHF. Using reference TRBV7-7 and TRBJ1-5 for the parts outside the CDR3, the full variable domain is GAGVSQSPRYKVTKRGQDVTLRCDPISSHATLYWYQQALGQGPEFLTYFNYEAQPDKSGLPSDRFSAERPEGSISTLTIQRTEQRDSAMYRCASSFTQGANQPQHFGDGTRLSIL.

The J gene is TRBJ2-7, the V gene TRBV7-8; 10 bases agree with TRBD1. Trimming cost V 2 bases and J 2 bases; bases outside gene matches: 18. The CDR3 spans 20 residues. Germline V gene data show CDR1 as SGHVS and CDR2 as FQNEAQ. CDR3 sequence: CASSLHPKLGDRGGTYEQYF. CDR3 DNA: TGTGCCAGCAGCTTACACCCAAAACTCGGGGACAGGGGAGGGACCTACGAGCAGTACTTC. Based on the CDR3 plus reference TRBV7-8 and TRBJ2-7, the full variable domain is GAGVSQSPRYKVAKRGQDVALRCDPISGHVSLFWYQQALGQGPEFLTYFQNEAQLDKSGLPSDRFFAERPEGSVSTLKIQRTQQEDSAVYLCASSLHPKLGDRGGTYEQYFGPGTRLTVT.

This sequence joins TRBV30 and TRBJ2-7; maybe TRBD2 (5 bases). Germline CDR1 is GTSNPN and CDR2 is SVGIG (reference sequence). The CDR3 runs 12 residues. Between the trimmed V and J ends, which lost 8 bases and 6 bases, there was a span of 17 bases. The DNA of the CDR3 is TGTGCCGGGATATATGAGGGTCGCGAGCAGTACTTC. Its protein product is CAGIYEGREQYF.

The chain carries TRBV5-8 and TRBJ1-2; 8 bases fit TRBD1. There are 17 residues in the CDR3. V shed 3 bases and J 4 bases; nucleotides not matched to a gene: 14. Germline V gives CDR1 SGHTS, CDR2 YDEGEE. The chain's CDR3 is CASSSPGQDDASYGYTF. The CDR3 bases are TGTGCCAGCAGCTCACCGGGACAGGATGACGCGAGCTATGGCTACACCTTC.